Following are 8 T cell receptor beta chains from one sample sequenced in a study of siplizumab effects on memory and regulatory T cells (dated by TCRdb to 2018 to 2020). The library relied on the immunoSEQ multiplex PCR assay. TCRdb carries this immuneACCESS record with in-frame sequences only. Its versions omit some clonotypes, under half of them owing to an unresolved V gene in the studies checked, with the rest unexplained. A total of roughly 92,000 clones appear in this sample, about 95% of them only once. The ten most abundant clones make up 1% to 1.5% of the sample. The source material was non-Treg CD4+ T cells sorted from blood. The cell subset or site tag for this specimen amounts to: FACS-sorted unstimulated CD4+ non-regulatory T cells. These receptors all come from a human donor in good health.

The chain is built from TRBV10-2 and TRBJ2-7, with 8 bases that match TRBD1. CDR3 length equals 14 residues. From germline, CDR1 is WSHSY and CDR2 SAAADI. Trimming at V came to 2 bases and at J to 9 bases, leaving 9 bases not matched to a gene. CDR3 sequence reads: CASSEPGTGSWQYF. The CDR3 nucleotides read TGCGCCAGCAGTGAGCCCGGGACAGGTTCCTGGCAGTACTTC.

Note on this clone: The junction shows a germline mismatch at one end, possibly a read error. The chain carries TRBV5-1 and TRBJ2-1; 10 bases match TRBD1. The V gene's germline CDR1 is SGHRS and CDR2 YFSETQ. The CDR3 runs 14 residues. The CDR3 DNA sequence: TGCGCCACCAGCGGGACAGGGGTTTACAATGAGCAGTTCTTC. Translating gives CATSGTGVYNEQFF.

This rearrangement joins TRBV10-2 to TRBJ2-3; a weak D match, TRBD2 (5 bases). CDR1 is WSHSY, CDR2 SAAADI, per germline. The V and J ends lost 4 bases and 7 bases respectively, with 9 bases between them. The CDR3 contains 12 residues. The CDR3 DNA is TGCGCCAGCAGTGCCCCGGGATATACGCAGTATTTT. Residues: CASSAPGYTQYF.

CDR3 coding DNA: TGTGCCAGAAGCTTGGAGTCAGGACTAGCGGGAGATAGGACCTACAATGAGCAGTTCTTC. This sequence encodes CARSLESGLAGDRTYNEQFF. The V and J genes are TRBV5-3 and TRBJ2-1; 13 bases agree with TRBD2. TRBV5-3 is an ORF for which the function is uncertain. The CDR3 spans 20 residues. J gave up 2 bases and V 0 bases, and 11 bases lay outside the gene matches.

The chain uses TRBV5-1 and TRBJ2-1; D tentatively reads TRBD1 or TRBD2 (5 bases each). Germline CDR1 and CDR2: SGHRS and YFSETQ. The length of the CDR3 is 14 residues. With 2 bases removed from V and 7 bases from J, the gap between germline ends came to 13 bases. The chain's CDR3 is CASSFWRSGNEQFF. The CDR3 nucleotides are TGCGCCAGCAGCTTTTGGAGGTCAGGGAATGAGCAGTTCTTC. The full variable domain, its missing parts supplied by reference TRBV5-1 and TRBJ2-1, is KAGVTQTPRYLIKTRGQQVTLSCSPISGHRSVSWYQQTPGQGLQFLFEYFSETQRNKGNFPGRFSGRQFSNSRSEMNVSTLELGDSALYLCASSFWRSGNEQFFGPGTRLTVL.

This clone was seen just once. V and J are TRBV5-1 and TRBJ2-2; 7 nucleotides match TRBD2. The germline V gene has CDR1 SGHRS and CDR2 YFSETQ. The CDR3 contains 14 residues. The V segment lost 8 bases and the J segment 2 bases; nucleotides outside the gene matches: 6. In DNA form, the CDR3 reads TGCGCCAGTACGGGGGGTAGCAACACCGGGGAGCTGTTTTTT. Its translation: CASTGGSNTGELFF.

This CDR3 is CASRPSGPAYEQYF. The CDR3 DNA sequence: TGTGCCAGCAGACCTAGCGGGCCCGCCTACGAGCAGTACTTC. The chain is built from TRBV27 and TRBJ2-7; the match to TRBD2 covers 8 bases. This CDR3 has 14 amino acids. The germline gives CDR1 MNHEY, CDR2 SMNVEV (reference sequence). J lost 2 bases, V lost 6 bases, and 6 bases had no gene match.

The chain couples TRBV27 to TRBJ2-1, with 9 bases that match TRBD2. The V gene end was trimmed by 3 bases and the J gene end by 5 bases; junction bases not matched to a gene: 8. The CDR3 runs 16 residues. Per germline, CDR1 MNHEY and CDR2 SMNVEV (reference sequence). The CDR3 spells CASSFLSSGDDNEQFF. For the CDR3, the DNA is TGTGCCAGCAGTTTTTTGTCTAGCGGGGACGACAATGAGCAGTTCTTC.